The entry below gives a single TCR beta chain sequence along with its context. These data are taken from a study of T cell changes during pregnancy in multiple sclerosis. Only in-frame clones appear in the TCRdb table, and some are missing; sequencing was by immunoSEQ multiplex PCR. The data show 85,000 to 120,000 clones, with about 90% seen just once and roughly 1.6% held by the top ten. This CDR3 has 16 residues. V lost 5 bases and J lost 4; bases outside the gene matches: 6. From germline, CDR1 is LNHDA and CDR2 SQIVND (reference sequence). The sample consisted of peripheral blood, taken before pregnancy. The sequence derives from a female donor with multiple sclerosis, enrolled in a pregnancy study. V is TRBV19 and J is TRBJ2-1, with TRBD2 matching 12 bases. The CDR3, as DNA: TGTGCCAGTAGTGAACGGACTAGCGGGAAATACAATGAGCAGTTCTTC. Protein sequence: CASSERTSGKYNEQFF.